This is a list of T cell receptor beta chains from one sample in a study of blood T cell repertoires in COVID-19. The repertoire was sequenced with immunoSEQ multiplex PCR; TCRdb's copy has only in-frame clones and lacks some. The sample shows a few hundred thousand clones, approximately 86% of them seen only once. The specimen was peripheral blood. Receptor source: an elderly man with acute or convalescent COVID-19. CDR3s include the opening cysteine and the closing phenylalanine or tryptophan. A D gene is named only where the DNA matches it firmly. Clone size is shown for a subset of rows, as once, few, many or a class of expanded clone.

abundance: .
d_gene: TRBD1
j_gene: TRBJ2-7
v_gene: TRBV6-5
CDR3aa: CASSYGQGASYEQYF
CDR3nt: TGTGCCAGCAGTTACGGGCAGGGGGCGTCCTACGAGCAGTACTTC

abundance: .
d_gene: .
j_gene: TRBJ2-1
v_gene: TRBV7-2
CDR3aa: CASSLHGSYNEQFF
CDR3nt: TGTGCCAGCAGCTTACACGGGTCCTACAATGAGCAGTTCTTC

abundance: .
d_gene: .
j_gene: TRBJ1-5
v_gene: TRBV27
CDR3aa: CASSLFPGPRGNQPQHF
CDR3nt: TGTGCCAGCAGTTTATTTCCGGGCCCCCGGGGAAATCAGCCCCAGCATTTT

abundance: once
d_gene: TRBD1
j_gene: TRBJ2-4
v_gene: TRBV27
CDR3aa: CASSQTGQGRNIQYF
CDR3nt: TGTGCCAGCAGTCAAACAGGACAGGGTAGAAACATTCAGTACTTC

abundance: .
d_gene: TRBD1
j_gene: TRBJ2-7
v_gene: TRBV28
CDR3aa: CAISSARDRLGYEQYF
CDR3nt: TGTGCCATCTCTTCGGCGCGGGACAGGCTTGGTTACGAGCAGTACTTC

abundance: .
d_gene: .
j_gene: TRBJ2-4
v_gene: TRBV2
CDR3aa: CASSMDSTIAKNIQYF
CDR3nt: TGTGCCAGCAGTATGGACAGCACCATAGCCAAAAACATTCAGTACTTC

abundance: .
d_gene: TRBD2
j_gene: TRBJ2-2
v_gene: TRBV18
CDR3aa: CASSPYTPGLAANTGELFF
CDR3nt: TGTGCCAGCTCACCTTACACGCCGGGACTAGCTGCGAACACCGGGGAGCTGTTTTTT

abundance: .
d_gene: .
j_gene: TRBJ1-5
v_gene: TRBV5-6
CDR3aa: CASSRGEVGQPQHF
CDR3nt: TGTGCCAGCAGCCGGGGAGAGGTTGGGCAGCCCCAGCATTTT

abundance: .
d_gene: TRBD1
j_gene: TRBJ2-7
v_gene: TRBV27
CDR3aa: CASSTPGQTPYEQYF
CDR3nt: TGTGCCAGCAGTACACCGGGACAGACGCCCTACGAGCAGTACTTC

abundance: .
d_gene: .
j_gene: TRBJ1-5
v_gene: TRBV7-2
CDR3aa: CASSPVGGSNQPQHF
CDR3nt: TGTGCCAGCAGCCCGGTGGGGGGAAGCAATCAGCCCCAGCATTTT

abundance: .
d_gene: .
j_gene: TRBJ2-6
v_gene: TRBV11-2
CDR3aa: CASSPVREANVLTF
CDR3nt: TGTGCCAGCAGCCCCGTACGCGAAGCCAACGTCCTGACTTTC

abundance: .
d_gene: .
j_gene: TRBJ1-1
v_gene: TRBV5-5
CDR3aa: CASSLARDTEAFF
CDR3nt: TGTGCCAGCAGCTTGGCCAGGGACACTGAAGCTTTCTTT

abundance: .
d_gene: .
j_gene: TRBJ1-5
v_gene: TRBV6-5
CDR3aa: CASSYKFVRGNQPQHF
CDR3nt: TGTGCCAGCAGTTACAAGTTTGTACGAGGCAATCAGCCCCAGCATTTT

abundance: few
d_gene: .
j_gene: TRBJ2-1
v_gene: TRBV6-6
CDR3aa: CASSPKGRGGNEQFF
CDR3nt: TGTGCCAGCAGTCCCAAAGGCAGGGGTGGGAATGAGCAGTTCTTC

abundance: .
d_gene: .
j_gene: TRBJ1-1
v_gene: TRBV6-2/TRBV6-3
CDR3aa: CASSYYVTDPEAFF
CDR3nt: TGTGCCAGCAGTTACTATGTGACAGACCCTGAAGCTTTCTTT

abundance: .
d_gene: TRBD2
j_gene: TRBJ2-2
v_gene: TRBV11-2
CDR3aa: CASSSGGANTGELFF
CDR3nt: TGTGCCAGCAGTAGCGGGGGGGCGAACACCGGGGAGCTGTTTTTT

abundance: .
d_gene: .
j_gene: TRBJ1-2
v_gene: TRBV6-5
CDR3aa: CASSYSSGHMAAGYTF
CDR3nt: TGTGCCAGCAGTTACTCGTCAGGGCACATGGCGGCTGGCTACACCTTC

abundance: .
d_gene: TRBD1
j_gene: TRBJ1-3
v_gene: TRBV4-1
CDR3aa: CASSEGQGFSGNTIYF
CDR3nt: TGCGCCAGCAGCGAGGGACAGGGTTTCTCTGGAAACACCATATATTTT

abundance: .
d_gene: .
j_gene: TRBJ2-1
v_gene: TRBV19
CDR3aa: CASSFLSHEQFF
CDR3nt: TGTGCCAGTAGTTTCTTGTCCCATGAGCAGTTCTTC

abundance: .
d_gene: .
j_gene: TRBJ1-1
v_gene: TRBV7-9
CDR3aa: CASSREVGGTEAFF
CDR3nt: TGTGCCAGCAGCCGTGAGGTAGGCGGCACTGAAGCTTTCTTT

abundance: .
d_gene: TRBD1
j_gene: TRBJ1-1
v_gene: TRBV19
CDR3aa: CASRRGRENTEAFF
CDR3nt: TGTGCCAGTAGGAGGGGGCGCGAGAACACTGAAGCTTTCTTT

abundance: .
d_gene: .
j_gene: TRBJ1-1
v_gene: TRBV6-2/TRBV6-3
CDR3aa: CASSLRGVAEAFF
CDR3nt: TGTGCCAGCAGTCTTCGGGGGGTCGCTGAAGCTTTCTTT

abundance: few
d_gene: TRBD1
j_gene: TRBJ2-2
v_gene: TRBV7-3
CDR3aa: CASSAQGQGYTGELFF
CDR3nt: TGTGCCAGCAGCGCGCAGGGACAGGGGTATACCGGGGAGCTGTTTTTT

abundance: .
d_gene: .
j_gene: TRBJ1-5
v_gene: TRBV28
CDR3aa: CASSDRSGQPQHF
CDR3nt: TGTGCCAGCTCTGACAGGTCGGGCCAGCCCCAGCATTTT

abundance: .
d_gene: .
j_gene: TRBJ2-7
v_gene: TRBV18
CDR3aa: CASSSRIYRASSEIYEQYF
CDR3nt: TGTGCCAGCTCATCTAGAATTTACCGGGCTTCTAGCGAGATCTACGAGCAGTACTTC

abundance: .
d_gene: TRBD2
j_gene: TRBJ2-2
v_gene: TRBV9
CDR3aa: CASSAGGFGGELFF
CDR3nt: TGTGCCAGCAGCGCGGGGGGGTTCGGCGGGGAGCTGTTTTTT

abundance: .
d_gene: .
j_gene: TRBJ2-7
v_gene: TRBV29-1
CDR3aa: CSVEGPRQGLGEQYF
CDR3nt: TGCAGCGTGGAGGGTCCGAGACAGGGCCTCGGGGAGCAGTACTTC

abundance: .
d_gene: .
j_gene: TRBJ2-3
v_gene: TRBV7-2
CDR3aa: CASSLRGFGVGDTQYF
CDR3nt: TGTGCCAGCAGCTTAAGAGGTTTCGGGGTGGGGGATACGCAGTATTTT

abundance: .
d_gene: .
j_gene: TRBJ1-4
v_gene: TRBV19
CDR3aa: CASSILTGREKLFF
CDR3nt: TGTGCCAGTAGTATTTTGACAGGACGTGAAAAACTGTTTTTT

abundance: .
d_gene: .
j_gene: TRBJ2-3
v_gene: TRBV11-2
CDR3aa: CASTYTRGSADTQYF
CDR3nt: TGTGCCAGCACCTACACGCGAGGGTCTGCAGATACGCAGTATTTT

abundance: .
d_gene: .
j_gene: TRBJ1-5
v_gene: TRBV15
CDR3aa: CATSRRATANQPQHF
CDR3nt: TGTGCCACCAGCAGAAGAGCGACAGCAAATCAGCCCCAGCATTTT

abundance: .
d_gene: .
j_gene: TRBJ1-5
v_gene: TRBV18
CDR3aa: CAIKLGQGKAQPQHF
CDR3nt: TGTGCCATCAAGCTGGGGCAGGGGAAGGCTCAGCCCCAGCATTTT

abundance: many
d_gene: TRBD1
j_gene: TRBJ2-5
v_gene: TRBV19
CDR3aa: CASSGTGRQTQYF
CDR3nt: TGTGCCAGTAGTGGGACAGGGCGCCAGACCCAGTACTTC

abundance: .
d_gene: TRBD1
j_gene: TRBJ1-4
v_gene: TRBV12-3/TRBV12-4
CDR3aa: CASRGQGPEKLFF
CDR3nt: TGTGCCAGCAGGGGACAGGGTCCTGAAAAACTGTTTTTT

abundance: .
d_gene: TRBD1
j_gene: TRBJ2-1
v_gene: TRBV20-1
CDR3aa: CSANRDRGTLF
CDR3nt: TGCAGTGCAAACCGGGACAGGGGAACCCTCTTC

abundance: .
d_gene: TRBD2
j_gene: TRBJ2-6
v_gene: TRBV7-3
CDR3aa: CASSSTLAGDGANVLTF
CDR3nt: TGTGCCAGCAGCTCAACTTTGGCGGGGGACGGGGCCAACGTCCTGACTTTC

abundance: .
d_gene: TRBD2
j_gene: TRBJ2-5
v_gene: TRBV4-1
CDR3aa: CASSQDRTSGDQETQYF
CDR3nt: TGCGCCAGCAGCCAAGATAGGACTAGCGGTGACCAAGAGACCCAGTACTTC

abundance: .
d_gene: .
j_gene: TRBJ2-1
v_gene: TRBV18
CDR3aa: CASSRAVSSYNEQFF
CDR3nt: TGTGCCAGCTCACGAGCGGTAAGCTCCTACAATGAGCAGTTCTTC

abundance: .
d_gene: TRBD2
j_gene: TRBJ2-7
v_gene: TRBV6-1
CDR3aa: CASREGLALTYEQYF
CDR3nt: TGTGCCAGCAGAGAAGGACTAGCGCTAACCTACGAGCAGTACTTC

abundance: .
d_gene: .
j_gene: TRBJ2-2
v_gene: TRBV9
CDR3aa: CASSFQNGELFF
CDR3nt: TGTGCCAGCAGCTTCCAGAACGGGGAGCTGTTTTTT

abundance: .
d_gene: .
j_gene: TRBJ2-2
v_gene: TRBV21-1
CDR3aa: CASSTSNTGGRTGELFF
CDR3nt: TGTGCCAGCAGCACCTCAAATACGGGGGGGCGGACCGGGGAGCTGTTTTTT

abundance: once
d_gene: .
j_gene: TRBJ1-1
v_gene: TRBV2
CDR3aa: CASTQGNTEAFF
CDR3nt: TGTGCCAGCACACAGGGCAACACTGAAGCTTTCTTT

abundance: few
d_gene: .
j_gene: TRBJ2-5
v_gene: TRBV12-3/TRBV12-4
CDR3aa: CASRFPGQGTQYF
CDR3nt: TGTGCCAGCAGATTCCCTGGCCAGGGGACCCAGTACTTC

abundance: .
d_gene: .
j_gene: TRBJ1-1
v_gene: TRBV3-1/TRBV3-2
CDR3aa: CASSTQGNTEAFF
CDR3nt: TGTGCCAGCAGCACGCAGGGGAACACTGAAGCTTTCTTT

abundance: .
d_gene: .
j_gene: TRBJ2-7
v_gene: TRBV3-1/TRBV3-2
CDR3aa: CASSPSPEGGPYEQYF
CDR3nt: TGTGCCAGCAGCCCCTCCCCAGAGGGGGGGCCCTACGAGCAGTACTTC

abundance: .
d_gene: TRBD2
j_gene: TRBJ2-5
v_gene: TRBV24-1
CDR3aa: CATSDLGGSEQETQYF
CDR3nt: TGTGCCACCAGTGATTTGGGCGGGAGTGAACAAGAGACCCAGTACTTC

abundance: .
d_gene: .
j_gene: TRBJ2-3
v_gene: TRBV28
CDR3aa: CASSPQTRPQSTQYF
CDR3nt: TGTGCCAGCAGTCCCCAGACTAGGCCCCAGAGTACGCAGTATTTT

abundance: .
d_gene: TRBD1
j_gene: TRBJ2-5
v_gene: TRBV18
CDR3aa: CASSPMDRQGVTRQYF
CDR3nt: TGTGCCAGCTCACCAATGGATCGGCAGGGGGTTACAAGGCAGTACTTC

abundance: .
d_gene: .
j_gene: TRBJ2-7
v_gene: TRBV6-5
CDR3aa: CASSKGEIGEQYF
CDR3nt: TGTGCCAGCTCAAAGGGGGAGATAGGCGAGCAGTACTTC

abundance: .
d_gene: TRBD2
j_gene: TRBJ2-7
v_gene: TRBV6-5
CDR3aa: CASRPTGGAMGEQYF
CDR3nt: TGTGCCAGCAGACCCACGGGGGGGGCGATGGGAGAGCAGTACTTC

abundance: .
d_gene: TRBD2
j_gene: TRBJ2-1
v_gene: TRBV11-2
CDR3aa: CASSLGTSALEPFF
CDR3nt: TGTGCCAGCAGCTTAGGGACTAGTGCACTTGAACCGTTCTTC

abundance: few
d_gene: TRBD2
j_gene: TRBJ2-1
v_gene: TRBV18
CDR3aa: CASSPYTRAGGPIGNEQFF
CDR3nt: TGTGCCAGCTCACCCTATACTAGAGCGGGGGGGCCGATTGGAAATGAGCAGTTCTTC

abundance: .
d_gene: .
j_gene: TRBJ2-1
v_gene: TRBV7-3
CDR3aa: CASSLTSPERQFF
CDR3nt: TGTGCCAGCAGCTTAACGTCCCCTGAGCGGCAGTTCTTC

abundance: .
d_gene: .
j_gene: TRBJ2-3
v_gene: TRBV11-3
CDR3aa: CASSTGLNTDTQYF
CDR3nt: TGTGCCAGCAGCACCGGACTTAACACAGATACGCAGTATTTT

abundance: .
d_gene: TRBD1
j_gene: TRBJ1-5
v_gene: TRBV19
CDR3aa: CASRTSGTGGNQPQHF
CDR3nt: TGTGCCAGTAGGACCTCCGGGACAGGGGGCAACCAGCCCCAGCATTTT

abundance: once
d_gene: .
j_gene: TRBJ2-5
v_gene: TRBV29-1
CDR3aa: CSVEREQETQYF
CDR3nt: TGCAGCGTTGAGAGGGAACAAGAGACCCAGTACTTC

abundance: once
d_gene: TRBD1
j_gene: TRBJ1-3
v_gene: TRBV4-1
CDR3aa: CASSLDRAIGNTIYF
CDR3nt: TGCGCCAGCAGCCTCGACAGGGCCATCGGAAACACCATATATTTT

abundance: .
d_gene: TRBD2
j_gene: TRBJ2-7
v_gene: TRBV28
CDR3aa: CASRGLAAYEQYF
CDR3nt: TGTGCCAGCAGGGGACTAGCGGCCTACGAGCAGTACTTC

abundance: once
d_gene: TRBD1
j_gene: TRBJ1-1
v_gene: TRBV5-4
CDR3aa: CASSLQGAYTEAFF
CDR3nt: TGTGCCAGCAGCCTACAGGGGGCTTACACTGAAGCTTTCTTT

abundance: .
d_gene: TRBD1
j_gene: TRBJ2-5
v_gene: TRBV7-3
CDR3aa: CASSSQGAGETQYF
CDR3nt: TGTGCCAGCAGCTCACAGGGGGCAGGGGAGACCCAGTACTTC